Listed below are T cell receptor beta chains from one sample, sequenced in a study of blood T cell repertoires in COVID-19. TCRdb's copy holds only in-frame clones and misses some; the assay was immunoSEQ multiplex PCR. Of just over 300,000 clones in the sample, about nine tenths were seen once. Sequenced material: PBMCs or T cells enriched from blood (not recorded which). The receptors derive from a man aged 25-45 years who had recovered from COVID-19. Both conserved end residues are part of each CDR3. Fields, in order: clone size, V gene, J gene, D gene, CDR3 protein, CDR3 DNA. The D gene is left open where the match is weak. The size field is filled for only some rows; it gives once, few, many or a size class.

size: .; V: TRBV27; J: TRBJ2-7; D: .; CDR3: CASSGGQAYEQYF; DNA: TGTGCCAGCAGCGGTGGACAAGCCTACGAGCAGTACTTC
size: .; V: TRBV11-3; J: TRBJ2-1; D: TRBD2; CDR3: CASSLTSGGAHNEQFF; DNA: TGTGCCAGCAGCTTAACTAGCGGGGGGGCCCACAATGAGCAGTTCTTC
size: .; V: TRBV6-6; J: TRBJ2-1; D: TRBD2; CDR3: CASRLAGHNEQFF; DNA: TGTGCCAGTCGACTAGCGGGGCACAATGAGCAGTTCTTC
size: .; V: TRBV18; J: TRBJ1-4; D: .; CDR3: CASSPRQPTTNEKLFF; DNA: TGTGCCAGCTCACCCCGACAGCCTACAACTAATGAAAAACTGTTTTTT
size: few; V: TRBV7-9; J: TRBJ1-4; D: TRBD1; CDR3: CASSALGQGNEKLFF; DNA: TGTGCCAGCAGCGCCTTGGGACAGGGTAATGAAAAACTGTTTTTT
size: .; V: TRBV19; J: TRBJ2-3; D: .; CDR3: CASSIDPLRVTQYF; DNA: TGTGCCAGTAGTATAGATCCGCTTCGGGTTACGCAGTATTTT
size: .; V: TRBV6-5; J: TRBJ2-7; D: TRBD1; CDR3: CASSQPGTASYEQYF; DNA: TGTGCCAGCAGTCAACCCGGGACAGCAAGCTACGAGCAGTACTTC
size: .; V: TRBV9; J: TRBJ2-7; D: .; CDR3: CASSEDTPYEQYF; DNA: TGTGCCAGCAGCGAGGACACCCCCTACGAGCAGTACTTC
size: .; V: TRBV18; J: TRBJ2-1; D: TRBD2; CDR3: CASSAGGRDTYNEQFF; DNA: TGTGCCAGCTCCGCGGGGGGCAGGGACACCTACAATGAGCAGTTCTTC
size: .; V: TRBV10-2; J: TRBJ2-3; D: TRBD1; CDR3: CASNPGQSTDTQYF; DNA: TGCGCCAGCAACCCGGGACAGAGCACAGATACGCAGTATTTT
size: .; V: TRBV28; J: TRBJ1-1; D: .; CDR3: CASSSFGQTNTEAFF; DNA: TGTGCCAGCAGTTCCTTTGGACAGACGAACACTGAAGCTTTCTTT
size: .; V: TRBV12-3/TRBV12-4; J: TRBJ1-2; D: TRBD1; CDR3: CASSPLGGRGYTF; DNA: TGTGCCAGCAGCCCACTAGGGGGCCGTGGCTACACCTTC
size: .; V: TRBV7-2; J: TRBJ2-1; D: .; CDR3: CASSLATLARNEQFF; DNA: TGTGCCAGCAGCTTAGCGACTCTAGCGAGGAATGAGCAGTTCTTC
size: .; V: TRBV2; J: TRBJ1-1; D: TRBD1; CDR3: CASGTSGGTEAFF; DNA: TGTGCCAGCGGAACTTCAGGGGGCACTGAAGCTTTCTTT
size: .; V: TRBV18; J: TRBJ1-5; D: .; CDR3: CASSPQNSNQPQHF; DNA: TGTGCCAGCTCACCGCAGAATAGCAATCAGCCCCAGCATTTT
size: .; V: TRBV6-5; J: TRBJ1-3; D: TRBD1; CDR3: CASSYRLTGAGNTIYF; DNA: TGTGCCAGCAGTTATCGTCTTACAGGGGCCGGAAACACCATATATTTT
size: .; V: TRBV7-9; J: TRBJ1-6; D: .; CDR3: CASSPVNSPLHF; DNA: TGTGCCAGCAGCCCGGTCAATTCACCCCTCCACTTT
size: .; V: TRBV11-2; J: TRBJ2-5; D: TRBD2; CDR3: CASSSWTSGVRTQYF; DNA: TGTGCCAGCAGCTCCTGGACTAGCGGGGTTCGGACCCAGTACTTC
size: .; V: TRBV5-1; J: TRBJ1-2; D: TRBD1; CDR3: CASSLQGSPSYGYTF; DNA: TGCGCCAGCAGCTTACAGGGGTCTCCGTCCTATGGCTACACCTTC
size: .; V: TRBV3-1/TRBV3-2; J: TRBJ2-3; D: TRBD2; CDR3: CASSQDTGGLRTDTQYF; DNA: TGTGCCAGCAGCCAAGATACGGGAGGGCTTCGCACAGATACGCAGTATTTT
size: .; V: TRBV24-1; J: TRBJ2-2; D: TRBD1; CDR3: CATSDLGQGTHTGELFF; DNA: TGTGCCACCAGTGACTTGGGACAGGGGACGCACACCGGGGAGCTGTTTTTT
size: .; V: TRBV7-6; J: TRBJ1-4; D: .; CDR3: CASSLAGGRSPEKLFF; DNA: TGTGCCAGCAGCTTAGCTGGAGGGAGGAGTCCTGAAAAACTGTTTTTT
size: .; V: TRBV19; J: TRBJ2-7; D: TRBD2; CDR3: CASSFGLAGGPYEQYF; DNA: TGTGCCAGTAGTTTCGGACTAGCGGGAGGGCCTTACGAGCAGTACTTC
size: .; V: TRBV7-2; J: TRBJ1-5; D: .; CDR3: CASSNEGGRDQPQHF; DNA: TGTGCCAGCAGCAATGAGGGCGGGAGGGATCAGCCCCAGCATTTT
size: .; V: TRBV29-1; J: TRBJ2-7; D: .; CDR3: CSVALNVYEQYF; DNA: TGCAGCGTTGCACTGAATGTCTACGAGCAGTACTTC
size: .; V: TRBV3-1/TRBV3-2; J: TRBJ2-3; D: TRBD2; CDR3: CASSHGGTDTQYF; DNA: TGTGCCAGCAGCCACGGGGGGACAGATACGCAGTATTTT
size: .; V: TRBV7-6; J: TRBJ2-7; D: .; CDR3: CASSPQEGRGYEQYF; DNA: TGTGCCAGCAGCCCACAGGAGGGGAGAGGTTACGAGCAGTACTTC
size: .; V: TRBV6-2/TRBV6-3; J: TRBJ1-3; D: TRBD1; CDR3: CASSRQGAGNTIYF; DNA: TGTGCCAGCAGTCGACAGGGGGCTGGAAACACCATATATTTT
size: .; V: TRBV23-1; J: TRBJ1-2; D: .; CDR3: CASSQSRGEDGYTF; DNA: TGCGCCAGCAGTCAATCCCGGGGGGAGGACGGCTACACCTTC